A single sample gave rise to the 30 T cell receptor beta chains below, sequenced in a study of Tregs in tolerant kidney transplant recipients (dated by TCRdb to between 2017 and 2020). Library method: the immunoSEQ multiplex PCR assay. As stored in TCRdb, this immuneACCESS dataset retains in-frame rearrangements with V and J assigned. A fraction of the clones does not appear; measured against another copy, unresolved V genes explain less than half of the discrepancy, and the remainder lacks a known reason. This sample has some 240,000 clones in its table, and more than 65% of those were observed once. Around 0.64% of the sample goes to the ten largest clones. The sample comprised CD4+ T cells from blood. The source of these receptors is a human donor in good health.

The chain links TRBV30 to TRBJ1-6, with D possibly TRBD1 on 5 matching bases. Germline lookup yields CDR1 GTSNPN and CDR2 SVGIG (reference sequence). V was trimmed by 3 bases and J by 1 base, leaving 7 bases between them. This CDR3 has 14 amino acids. The CDR3 nucleotides read TGTGCCTGGAGAAGGGGATCCTATAATTCACCCCTCCACTTT. Translating gives CAWRRGSYNSPLHF.

This sequence joins TRBV9 and TRBJ1-1; no clear D. In germline, CDR1 is SGDLS, CDR2 YYNGEE. Trimming shortened V by 0 bases and J by 7 bases, and 10 bases separated the two germline ends. The CDR3 is 13 amino acids. The CDR3 sequence is CASSVAQPYEAFF. CDR3 DNA: TGTGCCAGCAGCGTAGCCCAGCCCTATGAAGCTTTCTTT.

The CDR3 reads CASSPDRSLMNTEAFF. The CDR3 DNA is TGTGCCAGTAGTCCCGACAGGTCCTTAATGAACACTGAAGCTTTCTTT. This chain uses TRBV19 with TRBJ1-1, with a possible D match to TRBD1 (6 bases). In germline, CDR1 is LNHDA, CDR2 SQIVND (reference sequence). The V end lost 5 bases, the J end lost 0 bases, and 16 bases lay between the germline ends. CDR3 length: 16 residues.

This chain links TRBV7-9 with TRBJ2-2; maybe TRBD1 (6 bases). Germline CDR1 is SEHNR and CDR2 is FQNEAQ (reference sequence). Between the trimmed V and J ends, which lost 5 bases and 3 bases, there was a span of 10 bases. This CDR3 has 14 amino acids. Here the CDR3 DNA reads TGTGCCAGCAGCCCGGACAGTTACACCGGGGAGCTGTTTTTT. Its protein is CASSPDSYTGELFF.

This clone was recorded only once. The rearrangement uses TRBV7-9 and TRBJ1-1, with a weak D call TRBD1 (5 bases). This CDR3 comprises 13 residues. Germline CDR1 is SEHNR and CDR2 is FQNEAQ (reference sequence). Trimming removed 2 bases from V and 6 bases from J, with 10 bases in between. The CDR3 sequence: CASSLQDSSEAFF. DNA of the CDR3: TGTGCCAGCAGCTTACAAGACAGCTCTGAAGCTTTCTTT.

The chain is built from TRBV10-2 and TRBJ1-1, with D perhaps matching TRBD1 (6 bases). Deletions cut 4 bases from V and 0 bases from J, with 15 bases between. The CDR3 sequence is 16 residues long. Looked up from germline, CDR1 is WSHSY and CDR2 is SAAADI. The CDR3 spells CASSGGGKGMNTEAFF. CDR3 coding DNA: TGCGCCAGCAGTGGAGGGGGGAAGGGGATGAACACTGAAGCTTTCTTT.

The chain couples TRBV7-9 to TRBJ1-2; 7 bases match TRBD1. This CDR3 contains 13 residues. V lost 4 bases and J lost 4; bases outside the gene matches: 3. Germline V gene sequence: CDR1 SEHNR, CDR2 FQNEAQ (reference sequence). The CDR3 reads CASSYTGAYGYTF. The CDR3, as DNA: TGTGCCAGCAGCTACACAGGGGCCTATGGCTACACCTTC. Drawing the rest from reference TRBV7-9 and TRBJ1-2, the complete variable domain is DTGVSQNPRHKITKRGQNVTFRCDPISEHNRLYWYRQTLGQGPEFLTYFQNEAQLEKSRLLSDRFSAERPKGSFSTLEIQRTEQGDSAMYLCASSYTGAYGYTFGSGTRLTVV.

CDR3 region: CASSEQGIRNTIYF. The DNA for the CDR3 is TGTGCCAGCAGCGAACAGGGGATAAGGAACACCATATATTTT. V and J are TRBV7-9 and TRBJ1-3, with 7 bases identical to TRBD1. Germline trimming cut 5 bases from V and 7 bases from J; bases unmatched to any gene: 8. The CDR3 loop spans 14 amino acids. Germline V CDR1 and CDR2: SEHNR, FQNEAQ (reference sequence).

V gene TRBV4-2 combines with J gene TRBJ2-5; weak D call: TRBD2 (5 bases). V dropped 0 bases and J dropped 4 bases, with 12 bases sitting between them. The CDR3 has 15 amino acids. Germline-derived CDR1 and CDR2 are LGHNA and YNFKEQ. The CDR3, as DNA: TGTGCCAGCAGCCAAGATCGGCTAGCAGGAGAGACCCAGTACTTC. Encoded protein: CASSQDRLAGETQYF.

The J gene is TRBJ1-6, the V gene TRBV27, with D uncertain. This CDR3 contains 13 residues. V was shortened by 5 bases and J by 7 bases, with 9 bases between the two germline ends. Per germline, CDR1 MNHEY and CDR2 SMNVEV (reference sequence). This CDR3 reads CASSPRQNSPLHF. Here the CDR3 DNA reads TGTGCCAGCAGTCCAAGACAAAATTCACCCCTCCACTTT.

The chain joins TRBV7-8 to TRBJ2-7; 11 bases match TRBD1. CDR1 and CDR2 (germline): SGHVS, FQNEAQ. The CDR3 runs to 15 residues. The J segment lost 2 bases and the V segment lost 6 bases, leaving 6 bases of the junction unmatched. The CDR3, as DNA: TGTGCCAGCAGTGGACAGGGGGCGAGAGCCTACGAGCAGTACTTC. Encoded protein: CASSGQGARAYEQYF. The variable domain in full, completed from reference TRBV7-8 and TRBJ2-7, reads GAGVSQSPRYKVAKRGQDVALRCDPISGHVSLFWYQQALGQGPEFLTYFQNEAQLDKSGLPSDRFFAERPEGSVSTLKIQRTQQEDSAVYLCASSGQGARAYEQYFGPGTRLTVT.

This clone was recorded a few times. V is TRBV7-9 and J is TRBJ2-7; 9 positions agree with TRBD2. The CDR3 is made up of 15 amino acids. Germline trimming cut 1 base from V and 5 bases from J; bases unmatched to any gene: 6. In germline, CDR1 is SEHNR, CDR2 FQNEAQ (reference sequence). This chain's CDR3 is CASSLVLAGLDEQYF. The DNA of the CDR3 is TGTGCCAGCAGCTTAGTGCTAGCGGGATTGGACGAGCAGTACTTC.

The V gene is TRBV6-6, the J gene TRBJ1-1; D remains ambiguous. V lost 0 bases and J 1 base, leaving 9 bases between the germline ends. The CDR3 totals 15 residues. Germline V gene data show CDR1 as MNHNY and CDR2 as SVGAGI (reference sequence). The CDR3 DNA reads TGTGCCAGCAGTTACTCGACTTTAGGGAACACTGAAGCTTTCTTT. Translating it yields CASSYSTLGNTEAFF.

This rearrangement joins TRBV10-2 to TRBJ2-1, with 7 bases matching TRBD2. V gave up 7 bases and J gave up 9 bases; unmatched junction bases: 9. The CDR3 runs to 13 residues. Per the germline V gene, CDR1 is WSHSY and CDR2 is SAAADI. CDR3 nucleotide sequence: TGCGCCAGCAACGGGGAGGGGCTGGGTGAGCAGTTCTTC. It translates to CASNGEGLGEQFF.

CDR3 coding DNA: TGTGCCAGTAGTAGGACTAGCGGGGGGGCGTCAGATACGCAGTATTTT. Protein sequence: CASSRTSGGASDTQYF. The chain recombines TRBV19 with TRBJ2-3; 15 nucleotides line up with TRBD2. Germline CDR1 LNHDA, CDR2 SQIVND (reference sequence). The trim removed 4 bases at V and 4 bases at J, leaving 3 bases unmatched. The CDR3 consists of 16 residues.

A remark on this clone: This sample includes further DNA sequences coding for the same CDR3. This sequence joins TRBV2 and TRBJ1-4; D is unclear. Trimming pared 5 bases from V and 6 bases from J, leaving 13 bases between. Germline CDR1 is SNHLY and CDR2 is FYNNEI. CDR3 size: 14 residues. In DNA, the CDR3 is TGTGCCAGCAGTTTTAGAATCTCCTATGAAAAACTGTTTTTT. Its protein is CASSFRISYEKLFF.

The rearrangement uses TRBV28 and TRBJ2-3, with 12 bases lining up with TRBD2. There are 17 residues in the CDR3. CDR1 is MDHEN, CDR2 SYDVKM, per germline. Unmatched junction bases numbered 14, after V lost 6 bases and J lost 7 bases. The CDR3 protein is CASRGTSGGPAGNTQYF. As DNA, the CDR3 is TGTGCCAGCAGAGGCACTAGCGGGGGGCCCGCGGGAAATACGCAGTATTTT.

The chain links TRBV10-1 to TRBJ2-3; TRBD2 matches 12 bases. Germline V gene data show CDR1 as WNHNN and CDR2 as SYGVQD (reference sequence). This CDR3 comprises 16 residues. With V trimmed by 2 bases and J by 4 bases, 4 bases remained unmatched. CDR3: CASSEDPSGGADTQYF. The CDR3 DNA sequence: TGCGCCAGCAGTGAGGATCCTAGCGGGGGGGCAGATACGCAGTATTTT.

The V and J genes are TRBV6-5 and TRBJ2-7; D is unresolved. V was trimmed by 2 bases and J by 0 bases, leaving 11 bases between them. CDR3 size: 15 residues. Germline values: CDR1 MNHEY, CDR2 SVGAGI. The CDR3 bases are TGTGCCAGCAGTTACGACCAGGTGCCCTCCTACGAGCAGTACTTC. Its translation: CASSYDQVPSYEQYF.

The chain uses TRBV29-1 and TRBJ1-2; possible D gene TRBD1, 6 bases. V lost 5 bases to trimming and J lost 6 bases, with 16 bases between them. The germline CDR1 and CDR2 sequences are SQVTM and ANQGSEA. The CDR3 loop spans 13 amino acids. DNA of the CDR3: TGCAGCGTTCGAGGGGGGGCGAAGGATGGCTACACCTTC. Encoded protein: CSVRGGAKDGYTF.

The table lists this clone with a count of one. The V call is TRBV9, the J call TRBJ2-1; the D gene is possibly TRBD1 (6 bases). The CDR3 has 14 residues. V was pared by 0 bases and J by 5 bases, with 9 bases between. Germline V gene data show CDR1 as SGDLS and CDR2 as YYNGEE. The CDR3 region is CASSVGDKHNEQFF. The DNA of the CDR3 is TGTGCCAGCAGCGTAGGGGACAAACACAATGAGCAGTTCTTC.

The chain joins TRBV19 to TRBJ1-6, with D hard to call. V was clipped by 6 bases and J by 8 bases, with 11 bases between them. Germline lookup yields CDR1 LNHDA and CDR2 SQIVND (reference sequence). CDR3 length: 13 residues. CDR3 loop: CASRVSADSPLHF. In nucleotides, the CDR3 is TGTGCCAGTAGGGTTTCAGCGGATTCACCCCTCCACTTT.

The chain has TRBV10-2 and TRBJ1-2, with 7 bases identical to TRBD1. The CDR3 sequence is 14 residues long. V lost 0 bases, J lost 2 bases, and 0 bases stayed unmatched. Germline V lookup: CDR1 WSHSY, CDR2 SAAADI. The DNA of the CDR3 is TGCGCCAGCAGTGAGTCGGGACAGAACTATGGCTACACCTTC. It is translated as CASSESGQNYGYTF.

The chain recombines TRBV7-6 with TRBJ2-1; 13 nucleotides match TRBD2. Germline V gene lookup returns CDR1 SGHVS and CDR2 FNYEAQ. V was clipped by 5 bases and J by 6 bases; unmatched bases: 7. CDR3 length: 16 amino acids. CDR3 loop: CASSPGLAGEGNEQFF. The CDR3 nucleotides are TGTGCCAGCAGCCCTGGACTAGCGGGAGAAGGCAATGAGCAGTTCTTC.

Only a few counts were recorded for this clone. This chain links TRBV2 with TRBJ1-1; D is ambiguous. The CDR3 has 12 amino acids. V gave up 1 base and J gave up 6 bases, with 6 bases separating them. Germline assignment: CDR1 SNHLY and CDR2 FYNNEI. Here the CDR3 reads CASSEDVPEAFF. The DNA for the CDR3 is TGTGCCAGCAGTGAAGATGTACCTGAAGCTTTCTTT.

This clone was counted between two and nine times. The V gene is TRBV10-3, the J gene TRBJ1-3; 7 nucleotides agree with TRBD1. The germline V gene has CDR1 ENHRY and CDR2 SYGVKD. The V and J ends lost 2 bases and 1 base, in that order; junction bases with no gene match: 8. The CDR3 spans 17 residues. The CDR3 reads CAISEPYRGKSGNTIYF. DNA for the CDR3: TGTGCCATCAGTGAGCCTTACAGGGGTAAATCTGGAAACACCATATATTTT.

In its sample, this clone was seen a few times. The V and J genes are TRBV28 and TRBJ1-1, with D maybe TRBD1 (6 bases). The CDR3 sequence is 12 residues long. From germline, CDR1 is MDHEN and CDR2 SYDVKM. Trimming cost V 6 bases and J 11 bases, with 16 bases left between them. CDR3 nucleotide sequence: TGTGCCAGCAGCCTACCCACAGGGAAGGCTTTCTTT. It yields the protein CASSLPTGKAFF.

This clone was counted only a few times. The gene calls are TRBV7-6 and TRBJ1-6; no definite D call. Trimming left V 2 bases short and J 6 bases short, with 14 bases between. CDR1 and CDR2 (germline): SGHVS, FNYEAQ. CDR3 length equals 16 residues. This CDR3 reads CASSLRAAPFNSPLHF. CDR3 DNA: TGTGCCAGCAGCTTAAGGGCTGCCCCCTTTAATTCACCCCTCCACTTT.

CDR3 region: CASSIRTSAIKEQFF. The CDR3 region has the DNA TGTGCCAGTAGTATACGGACTAGCGCGATAAAGGAGCAGTTCTTC. The chain is built from TRBV19 and TRBJ2-1; 9 positions agree with TRBD2. The CDR3 sequence is 15 residues long. The J segment lost 10 bases and the V segment lost 2 bases, leaving 9 bases of the junction unmatched. The germline V gene has CDR1 LNHDA and CDR2 SQIVND (reference sequence).

This clone was picked up a small number of times. This chain joins TRBV5-4 and TRBJ2-7, with 7 nucleotides matching TRBD2. The CDR3 is 14 amino acids. Trimming took 1 base from V and 5 from J; bases not matched to a gene: 6. CDR1 and CDR2 (germline): SGHNT, YYREEE (reference sequence). CDR3 sequence reads: CASSLWGAGHEQYF. The CDR3 DNA follows: TGTGCCAGCAGCTTGTGGGGAGCGGGACACGAGCAGTACTTC. Combining the CDR3 with reference TRBV5-4 and TRBJ2-7 gives the whole variable domain ETGVTQSPTHLIKTRGQQVTLRCSSQSGHNTVSWYQQALGQGPQFIFQYYREEENGRGNFPPRFSGLQFPNYSSELNVNALELDDSALYLCASSLWGAGHEQYFGPGTRLTVT.